The 8 T cell receptor beta chains given below trace back to one sample, sequenced in a study of blood T cell repertoires in COVID-19. Sequencing used immunoSEQ multiplex PCR; TCRdb keeps in-frame clones, though not all of them. The sample holds a few hundred thousand clones, under 85% seen once. Material for sequencing was PBMCs or T cells enriched from blood (not recorded which). The receptors come from a woman aged 45 to 65 who had recovered from COVID-19.

The V and J genes are TRBV2 and TRBJ1-1; 10 nucleotides agree with TRBD1. The germline CDR1 and CDR2 sequences are SNHLY and FYNNEI. J was trimmed by 1 base and V by 5 bases; bases with no gene match: 13. This CDR3 contains 18 residues. DNA for the CDR3: TGTGCCAGCAGTCCGACCGGGACAGGGGAGGGTAAGAACACTGAAGCTTTCTTT. Translation: CASSPTGTGEGKNTEAFF.

This chain connects TRBV9 to TRBJ2-1; D gene ambiguous. Germline lookup yields CDR1 SGDLS and CDR2 YYNGEE. The V end was cut by 1 base, the J end by 5 bases, with 10 bases between. This CDR3 spans 14 amino acids. In nucleotides, the CDR3 is TGTGCCAGCAGCGTAATGGTGGAGAACAATGAGCAGTTCTTC. Its translation is CASSVMVENNEQFF.

The rearrangement links TRBV18 to TRBJ2-5; D gene uncertain. Germline V gene data show CDR1 as KGHSH and CDR2 as LQKENI. This CDR3 region has 13 residues. With 10 bases removed from V and 1 base from J, the gap between germline ends came to 13 bases. The DNA of the CDR3 is TGTGCCACCAAGAGAGACATCCAAGAGACCCAGTACTTC. Its protein product is CATKRDIQETQYF. The entire variable domain, with the rest obtained from reference TRBV18 and TRBJ2-5, is as follows: NAGVMQNPRHLVRRRGQEARLRCSPMKGHSHVYWYRQLPEEGLKFMVYLQKENIIDESGMPKERFSAEFPKEGPSILRIQQVVRGDSAAYFCATKRDIQETQYFGPGTRLLVL.

The rearrangement links TRBV18 to TRBJ2-2; D is possibly TRBD1 (5 bases). The germline gives CDR1 KGHSH, CDR2 LQKENI. The CDR3 is made up of 16 amino acids. V shed 0 bases and J shed 4 bases, with 12 bases lying between them. As DNA, the CDR3 is TGTGCCAGCTCACCACCGGGCAGGGCGGCCACCGGGGAGCTGTTTTTT. This codes for CASSPPGRAATGELFF.

V and J are TRBV27 and TRBJ1-5; D is uncertain. V was clipped by 3 bases and J by 4 bases, with 13 bases between them. The CDR3 has 15 amino acids. From germline, CDR1 is MNHEY and CDR2 SMNVEV (reference sequence). The CDR3 bases are TGTGCCAGCAGTTTGGAGGGAGCACGGAATCAGCCCCAGCATTTT. This encodes CASSLEGARNQPQHF.

As for this clone: At the DNA level, this CDR3 is encoded by other sequences in the same sample as well. V is TRBV5-1 and J is TRBJ1-1, with 7 bases fitting TRBD1. V gave up 1 base and J gave up 0 bases; unmatched junction bases: 3. There are 15 residues in the CDR3. Germline assignment: CDR1 SGHRS and CDR2 YFSETQ. This chain's CDR3 is CASSLRQGMNTEAFF. CDR3 DNA: TGCGCCAGCAGCTTGCGACAGGGCATGAACACTGAAGCTTTCTTT.

V usage is TRBV23-1 and J usage is TRBJ1-5; D perhaps matches TRBD1 (5 bases). TRBV23-1 is marked as an open reading frame, function uncertain. The V gene lost 7 bases and the J gene lost 2 bases, with 30 bases spanning the gap. This CDR3 contains 20 residues. The CDR3 loop is CASNINRGEGIKDGNQPQHF. The CDR3 region has the DNA TGCGCCAGCAACATCAATCGGGGGGAAGGGATTAAGGATGGCAATCAGCCCCAGCATTTT.

The rearrangement joins TRBV2 to TRBJ1-1; 9 nucleotides agree with TRBD1. The V and J ends lost 6 bases and 7 bases, in that order; junction bases with no gene match: 9. From germline, CDR1 is SNHLY and CDR2 FYNNEI. The CDR3 consists of 14 residues. In DNA, the CDR3 is TGTGCCAGCAGGCCGGGGACAGGGAATAATGAAGCTTTCTTT. Its translation is CASRPGTGNNEAFF. Looking up the rest from reference TRBV2 and TRBJ1-1 gives the full variable domain: EPEVTQTPSHQVTQMGQEVILRCVPISNHLYFYWYRQILGQKVEFLVSFYNNEISEKSEIFDDQFSVERPDGSNFTLKIRSTKLEDSAMYFCASRPGTGNNEAFFGQGTRLTVV.